This T cell receptor (beta chain) came from a study of early T cells in non-severe SARS-CoV-2 infection. Looking at the study overall: Sequenced bulk RNA came from whole blood that was unsorted, and chains were unpaired. Regarding the study as a whole: Sequences matched to VDJdb favored anti-spike CD8 responses, while private and CD4 specificities were missed.

In its sample, this clonotype was seen a few times. Antigen: not known. TCRdb re-derived calls from the 5' RACE reads in MiXCR, one entry per CDR3 protein. The table lists tens of thousands of distinct CDR3 sequences, approximately 10% of them singletons, with 4.2% in the top ten. CDR3 length: 14 residues. Trimming pared 3 bases from V and 4 bases from J, leaving 11 bases between. Germline CDR1 reads MNHEY; CDR2 reads SMNVEV (reference sequence). The specimen sequenced was whole blood. This chain connects TRBV27 to TRBJ2-3; D is perhaps TRBD1 (6 bases). The TCR sequence derives from an adult who was a healthcare worker with PCR-confirmed SARS-CoV-2 infection or an uninfected control (not recorded which). The CDR3 sequence is CASSFAGDADTQYF. The CDR3 DNA reads TGTGCCAGCAGTTTCGCAGGGGATGCAGATACGCAGTATTTT.